The rows below give T cell receptor beta chains drawn from one sample of a study of blood T cell repertoires in COVID-19. TCRdb's copy holds only in-frame clones and misses some; the assay was immunoSEQ multiplex PCR. The sample consists of about 120,000 clones, 75% to 85% of them appearing once. The sample consisted of peripheral blood. The receptors shown here come from a human donor in a cohort sampled during active COVID-19. The CDR3 runs from the conserved cysteine through the conserved F or W. Each record gives: clone size, V gene, J gene, CDR3 length, D gene, CDR3 protein, CDR3 DNA. A D gene is named only where the DNA matches it firmly. Rows may omit the clone size; those that give it use once, few, many or a size class.

>-|TRBV7-2|TRBJ2-3|15|TRBD2
CASSYSAGGADTQYF
TGTGCCAGCAGTTACTCAGCGGGGGGGGCAGATACGCAGTATTTT
>-|TRBV6-1|TRBJ1-2|16|-
CASSGRQDRFNYGYTF
TGTGCCAGCAGTGGCCGACAGGACCGATTTAACTATGGCTACACCTTC
>once|TRBV19|TRBJ1-5|16|TRBD1
CASSWVTGVSNQPQHF
TGTGCCAGTAGTTGGGTGACAGGGGTGAGCAATCAGCCCCAGCATTTT
>-|TRBV2|TRBJ1-5|13|TRBD1
CASTDRDNQPQHF
TGTGCCAGCACGGACAGGGACAATCAGCCCCAGCATTTT
>-|TRBV7-9|TRBJ1-1|14|-
CASSPWTANTEAFF
TGTGCCAGCAGCCCCTGGACAGCGAACACTGAAGCTTTCTTT
>-|TRBV5-1|TRBJ1-2|15|-
CASRYDSYSNYGYTF
TGCGCCAGCAGATATGACAGCTATTCTAACTATGGCTACACCTTC
>-|TRBV6-6|TRBJ2-2|15|-
CASSWGGGATGELFF
TGTGCCAGCAGTTGGGGAGGGGGAGCTACCGGGGAGCTGTTTTTT
>-|TRBV6-5|TRBJ2-5|15|-
CASSYLGGPQETQYF
TGTGCCAGCAGTTACCTAGGAGGCCCCCAAGAGACCCAGTACTTC
>-|TRBV10-3|TRBJ2-5|13|TRBD1
CASWQGAGETQYF
TGTGCCTCCTGGCAGGGGGCAGGAGAGACCCAGTACTTC
>-|TRBV7-2|TRBJ2-3|15|-
CASSLIAGATDTQYF
TGTGCCAGCAGCCTTATTGCGGGGGCCACAGATACGCAGTATTTT
>-|TRBV24-1|TRBJ1-5|13|TRBD1
CATSETGDQPQHF
TGTGCCACCAGTGAAACAGGGGACCAGCCCCAGCATTTT
>-|TRBV10-1|TRBJ1-2|13|TRBD1
CASSPGTGYGYTF
TGCGCCAGCAGTCCTGGGACAGGGTATGGCTACACCTTC
>-|TRBV2|TRBJ1-4|14|TRBD1
CATETGTGVEKLFF
TGTGCCACTGAGACCGGGACAGGGGTTGAAAAACTGTTTTTT
>-|TRBV5-1|TRBJ2-3|14|-
CASSREGAEDTQYF
TGCGCCAGCAGCCGGGAGGGGGCTGAGGATACGCAGTATTTT
>-|TRBV2|TRBJ1-1|14|-
CASSIGQLNTEAFF
TGTGCCAGCAGTATTGGACAGTTGAACACTGAAGCTTTCTTT
>once|TRBV5-5|TRBJ2-5|14|TRBD1
CASSLGTVKETQYF
TGTGCCAGCAGCCTCGGGACAGTAAAGGAGACCCAGTACTTC
>-|TRBV3-1/TRBV3-2|TRBJ1-3|14|-
CASSQGRAGNTIYF
TGTGCCAGCAGCCAAGGCAGGGCTGGAAACACCATATATTTT
>-|TRBV10-3|TRBJ2-1|20|TRBD2
CAISADTSGGVARIAPGQFF
TGTGCCATCAGTGCCGACACTAGCGGGGGCGTCGCTCGGATTGCTCCGGGGCAGTTCTTC
>-|TRBV15|TRBJ2-3|15|-
CATSRDTGTTDTQYF
TGTGCCACCAGCAGAGATACAGGGACCACAGATACGCAGTATTTT
>few|TRBV5-1|TRBJ2-3|13|-
CASSENGRDTQYF
TGCGCCAGCAGCGAGAACGGGAGAGATACGCAGTATTTT
>-|TRBV11-2|TRBJ2-3|16|TRBD2
CASSLGGGIGRDTQYF
TGTGCCAGCAGCTTAGGGGGGGGGATAGGTCGAGATACGCAGTATTTT
>-|TRBV5-1|TRBJ1-1|15|TRBD1
CASSVPGGANTEAFF
TGCGCCAGCAGCGTCCCAGGGGGCGCGAACACTGAAGCTTTCTTT
>-|TRBV28|TRBJ2-7|15|TRBD2
CASTSSGSLSYEQYF
TGTGCCAGCACCTCTAGCGGGAGCCTCTCCTACGAGCAGTACTTC
>-|TRBV4-1|TRBJ1-4|14|TRBD1
CASSHRGQGEKLFF
TGCGCCAGCAGCCACAGGGGGCAGGGTGAAAAACTGTTTTTT
>-|TRBV7-9|TRBJ2-7|13|-
CASSAPTGYEQYF
TGTGCCAGCAGCGCGCCAACAGGCTACGAGCAGTACTTC
>-|TRBV6-6|TRBJ2-5|14|-
CASSYGQARETQYF
TGTGCCAGCAGTTACGGCCAGGCGAGAGAGACCCAGTACTTC
>-|TRBV5-1|TRBJ2-5|16|TRBD2
CASSTEAGGAQETQYF
TGCGCCAGCAGCACGGAAGCGGGGGGGGCACAAGAGACCCAGTACTTC
>-|TRBV7-2|TRBJ2-5|15|TRBD2
CASSLTTSGAETQYF
TGTGCCAGCAGCTTAACGACTAGCGGGGCGGAGACCCAGTACTTC
>few|TRBV19|TRBJ2-5|14|TRBD2
CASSIAGGPETQYF
TGTGCCAGTAGTATAGCGGGGGGGCCGGAGACCCAGTACTTC
>-|TRBV4-2|TRBJ2-5|15|TRBD2
CASSQDSGGGTTQYF
TGTGCCAGCAGCCAAGATAGCGGGGGGGGGACAACCCAGTACTTC
>-|TRBV5-5|TRBJ1-4|16|-
CASSLGAGVTNEKLFF
TGTGCCAGCAGCTTGGGGGCAGGGGTTACTAATGAAAAACTGTTTTTT
>-|TRBV28|TRBJ2-5|16|TRBD2
CASSLRLAGGQETQYF
TGTGCCAGCAGTTTACGACTAGCGGGGGGGCAAGAGACCCAGTACTTC
>-|TRBV6-1|TRBJ2-7|14|-
CASSDEGVSYEQYF
TGTGCCAGCAGTGATGAGGGGGTGTCCTACGAGCAGTACTTC
>-|TRBV2|TRBJ1-1|13|-
CASRATGLTEAFF
TGTGCCAGCAGGGCGACAGGACTCACTGAAGCTTTCTTT
>-|TRBV6-1|TRBJ2-2|15|TRBD2
CASSEVAGVTGELFF
TGTGCCAGCAGTGAGGTAGCGGGAGTGACCGGGGAGCTGTTTTTT
>-|TRBV6-5|TRBJ1-2|15|-
CASSYVPPTVYGYTF
TGTGCCAGCAGTTATGTCCCCCCGACAGTCTATGGCTACACCTTC
>-|TRBV3-1/TRBV3-2|TRBJ1-2|15|-
CASSQVAGDNYGYTF
TGTGCCAGCAGCCAAGTCGCCGGTGATAACTATGGCTACACCTTC
>-|TRBV4-3|TRBJ1-5|16|-
CASSQDFGGRNQPQHF
TGCGCCAGCAGCCAAGATTTCGGGGGTCGCAATCAGCCCCAGCATTTT
>-|TRBV9|TRBJ2-3|15|TRBD1
CASSVGTGQKNTQYF
TGTGCCAGCAGCGTAGGGACAGGGCAGAAAAATACGCAGTATTTT
>once|TRBV7-2|TRBJ1-2|14|TRBD1
CASSPRQGTYGYTF
TGTGCCAGCAGCCCACGACAGGGGACCTATGGCTACACCTTC
>-|TRBV4-1|TRBJ2-1|17|TRBD2
CASSQDGASGTYNEQFF
TGCGCCAGCAGCCAAGATGGGGCTAGCGGGACCTACAATGAGCAGTTCTTC
>-|TRBV5-1|TRBJ2-1|16|-
CASSLQGLVSYNEQFF
TGCGCCAGCAGCTTACAAGGACTCGTCTCCTACAATGAGCAGTTCTTC
>-|TRBV2|TRBJ2-1|19|TRBD2
CASRPLVASGASSYNEQFF
TGTGCCAGCAGGCCTCTAGTAGCTAGCGGGGCGAGCTCCTACAATGAGCAGTTCTTC
>-|TRBV7-2|TRBJ1-6|15|TRBD1
CASSDRGPHNSPLHF
TGTGCCAGCAGTGACAGGGGGCCCCATAATTCACCCCTCCACTTT
>-|TRBV6-5|TRBJ2-1|16|TRBD2
CASSYSLAGGTNEQFF
TGTGCCAGCAGTTACTCCCTAGCGGGGGGGACCAATGAGCAGTTCTTC
>once|TRBV4-3|TRBJ2-5|17|-
CASSQEGARELQETQYF
TGCGCCAGCAGCCAAGAGGGGGCCAGGGAACTCCAAGAGACCCAGTACTTC
>-|TRBV5-1|TRBJ1-1|13|-
CASTYQGNTEAFF
TGCGCCAGCACCTACCAGGGGAACACTGAAGCTTTCTTT
>-|TRBV6-5|TRBJ2-3|15|TRBD2
CASSYGGGSTDTQYF
TGTGCCAGCAGTTATGGCGGGGGAAGCACAGATACGCAGTATTTT
>-|TRBV5-1|TRBJ1-1|13|-
CASRDLQGTEAFF
TGCGCCAGCAGAGACCTGCAGGGCACTGAAGCTTTCTTT
>once|TRBV5-1|TRBJ1-3|19|-
CASSLGGTLGQQLGNTIYF
TGCGCCAGCAGCTTGGGGGGGACTCTCGGCCAACAACTTGGAAACACCATATATTTT
>-|TRBV6-5|TRBJ2-7|16|TRBD2
CASSYSKASGRGEQYF
TGTGCCAGCAGTTACTCGAAGGCTAGCGGGCGGGGGGAGCAGTACTTC
>-|TRBV23-1|TRBJ2-5|16|TRBD1
CASSRPRDRVQETQYF
TGCGCCAGCAGTCGCCCCAGGGACAGGGTCCAAGAGACCCAGTACTTC
>few|TRBV5-4|TRBJ2-7|16|TRBD1
CASSESTGGYPYEQYF
TGTGCCAGCAGCGAATCGACAGGGGGCTATCCCTACGAGCAGTACTTC
>-|TRBV28|TRBJ1-6|14|TRBD1
CASSLRGRNSPLHF
TGTGCCAGCAGTTTGAGGGGGCGTAATTCACCCCTCCACTTT
>once|TRBV27|TRBJ1-5|15|-
CASGSGTWSNQPQHF
TGTGCCAGCGGGAGCGGGACATGGAGCAATCAGCCCCAGCATTTT
>-|TRBV7-6|TRBJ2-7|19|-
CASSSLPRTDGGITTEQYF
TGTGCCAGCAGCTCCCTCCCTCGTACGGACGGAGGAATTACGACCGAGCAGTACTTC
>-|TRBV9|TRBJ2-3|16|TRBD1
CASSVGITGGGDTQYF
TGTGCCAGCAGCGTAGGAATCACAGGGGGCGGAGATACGCAGTATTTT
>-|TRBV6-2/TRBV6-3|TRBJ2-3|15|TRBD1
CASSRQGGGADTQYF
TGTGCCAGCAGCCGACAGGGGGGGGGCGCAGATACGCAGTATTTT
>-|TRBV13|TRBJ2-3|16|TRBD2
CASSLQPGLATDTQYF
TGTGCCAGCAGCCTCCAACCGGGACTAGCTACAGATACGCAGTATTTT
>-|TRBV27|TRBJ1-6|15|TRBD1
CASSLGTAHNSPLHF
TGTGCCAGCAGTTTGGGGACAGCACATAATTCACCCCTCCACTTT